A single sample is the source of the 22 T cell receptor beta chains below, sequenced in a study of blood T cell repertoires in COVID-19. The data were produced by immunoSEQ multiplex PCR, yet TCRdb's version contains in-frame clones alone and is incomplete. The sample lists approximately 97,000 clones; 87% were seen once. The sequencing input was peripheral blood. The receptors stem from a human donor in a cohort sampled during active COVID-19.

The chain couples TRBV4-2 to TRBJ2-7; TRBD2 matches 9 bases. The CDR3 contains 16 residues. V trimming: 0 bases; J trimming: 6 bases; junction bases outside the gene matches: 9. Germline-derived CDR1 and CDR2 are LGHNA and YNFKEQ. CDR3 coding DNA: TGTGCCAGCAGCCAAGAAACCATAGCGGGAGTTTTCGAGCAGTACTTC. Protein product: CASSQETIAGVFEQYF.

The chain combines TRBV11-2 with TRBJ2-7, with TRBD2 as a possible D gene (6 bases). This CDR3 comprises 14 residues. V was pared by 5 bases and J by 2 bases, with 13 bases between. Germline V CDR1 and CDR2: SGHAT, FQNNGV. CDR3 sequence reads: CASSTNPGAYEQYF. Here the CDR3 DNA reads TGTGCCAGCAGCACGAACCCGGGGGCCTACGAGCAGTACTTC.

The chain links TRBV3-1 (or the pseudogene TRBV3-2) to TRBJ2-5; tentative D call: TRBD1 (5 bases). Germline V lookup: CDR1 LGHDT, CDR2 YNNKEL (reference sequence). V dropped 1 base and J dropped 6 bases, with 30 bases sitting between them. The CDR3 is 20 residues long. The CDR3 nucleotides are TGTGCCAGCAGCCAAGGGACATCCGACACAGCAACTCGAAAACAGCAGACCCAGTACTTC. It yields the protein CASSQGTSDTATRKQQTQYF.

In this sample, this clone turned up a few times. V and J are TRBV7-2 and TRBJ1-1; D is undetermined. Trimming took 6 bases from V and 0 from J, leaving 20 bases between them. CDR1 and CDR2 from the germline V gene are SGHTA and FQGNSA. There are 17 residues in the CDR3. CDR3 region: CASRLTLERLLNTEAFF. CDR3 sequence (DNA): TGTGCCAGCAGGCTTACCCTTGAGAGGCTACTGAACACTGAAGCTTTCTTT.

The chain employs TRBV5-1 and TRBJ2-7; TRBD1 matches at 7 bases. The CDR3 extends over 14 amino acids. J lost 4 bases, V lost 2 bases, and 6 bases had no gene match. Per germline, CDR1 SGHRS and CDR2 YFSETQ. The CDR3 region is CASSLTGTAYEQYF. CDR3 coding DNA: TGCGCCAGCAGCTTAACCGGGACAGCTTACGAGCAGTACTTC.

The V gene is TRBV19, the J gene TRBJ1-1, with TRBD1 matching 8 bases. CDR1 is LNHDA and CDR2 is SQIVND in the germline V gene (reference sequence). This CDR3 contains 16 residues. J lost 4 bases, V lost 4 bases, and 11 bases had no gene match. The CDR3 reads CASSKPTDREITEAFF. DNA for the CDR3: TGTGCCAGTAGTAAGCCGACGGACAGGGAAATCACTGAAGCTTTCTTT.

V usage is TRBV7-2 and J usage is TRBJ1-3, with D possibly matching TRBD1 (5 bases). Germline V gene sequence: CDR1 SGHTA, CDR2 FQGNSA. Trimming cost V 1 base and J 12 bases, with 13 bases left between them. The CDR3 runs 13 residues. This CDR3 is CASSLGDRRGIYF. The DNA of the CDR3 is TGTGCCAGCAGCTTAGGCGACAGAAGAGGCATATATTTT.

The chain uses TRBV4-1 and TRBJ2-5; TRBD2 matches at 8 bases. CDR1 is MGHRA, CDR2 YSYEKL, per germline. Unmatched junction bases numbered 8, after V lost 1 base and J lost 4 bases. CDR3 length equals 16 residues. In nucleotides, the CDR3 is TGCGCCAGCAGCCAAGTGCGGGAGGACAGAGGAGAGACCCAGTACTTC. This codes for CASSQVREDRGETQYF.

J is TRBJ2-3 and V is TRBV11-2, with TRBD2 as a possible D gene (5 bases). This CDR3 comprises 15 residues. From germline, CDR1 is SGHAT and CDR2 FQNNGV. Trimming pared 0 bases from V and 6 bases from J, leaving 13 bases between. The CDR3 DNA sequence: TGTGCCAGCAGCTTAGATCGGTCGGGATGGGATACGCAGTATTTT. This codes for CASSLDRSGWDTQYF.

This chain links TRBV20-1 with TRBJ1-5, with D possibly being TRBD1 (6 bases). The V end was cut by 3 bases, the J end by 0 bases, with 15 bases between. This CDR3 comprises 16 residues. Germline CDR1 reads DFQATT; CDR2 reads SNEGSKA (reference sequence). CDR3 protein: CSASTAQGHSNQPQHF. The DNA of the CDR3 is TGCAGTGCTAGTACCGCCCAGGGGCATAGCAATCAGCCCCAGCATTTT.

This chain joins TRBV6-4 and TRBJ2-5, with TRBD2 identical over 10 bases. Looked up from germline, CDR1 is MRHNA and CDR2 is SNTAGT. The ends lost 2 bases at V and 1 base at J; junction bases unmatched: 7. The CDR3 consists of 17 residues. For the CDR3, the DNA is TGTGCCAGCAGTGACGACGGACTAGCGGAATTCCAAGAGACCCAGTACTTC. Its translation: CASSDDGLAEFQETQYF.

This chain links TRBV28 with TRBJ2-7; 7 positions match TRBD1. Germline V gives CDR1 MDHEN, CDR2 SYDVKM. The CDR3 runs 15 residues. The V and J ends lost 2 bases and 3 bases, in that order; junction bases with no gene match: 7. The CDR3 region has the DNA TGTGCCAGCAGTTTAAACAGGGGTTGGGGCTACGAGCAGTACTTC. Protein: CASSLNRGWGYEQYF.

The chain uses TRBV18 and TRBJ1-5; a weak D match, TRBD1 (6 bases). With 5 bases removed from V and 0 bases from J, the gap between germline ends came to 14 bases. Germline V gene sequence: CDR1 KGHSH, CDR2 LQKENI. This CDR3 region has 16 residues. DNA of the CDR3: TGTGCCAGCTCATCGCACCCGGACAGTAGCAATCAGCCCCAGCATTTT. Its translation is CASSSHPDSSNQPQHF.

The genes are TRBV12-3 or TRBV12-4 and TRBJ2-7; D remains ambiguous. Trimming shortened V by 4 bases and J by 3 bases, and 4 bases separated the two germline ends. CDR3 length: 11 residues. The CDR3 bases are TGTGCCAGCAGTTCTTTCTACGAGCAGTACTTC. Translated: CASSSFYEQYF.

This clone was seen only a few times. The J gene is TRBJ2-5, the V gene TRBV28; 9 bases match TRBD2. The V gene end was trimmed by 5 bases and the J gene end by 5 bases; junction bases not matched to a gene: 15. From germline, CDR1 is MDHEN and CDR2 SYDVKM. The CDR3 consists of 17 residues. CDR3 loop: CASSLLGVAGVGETQYF. CDR3 nucleotides: TGTGCCAGCAGTCTTCTCGGGGTAGCGGGGGTTGGGGAGACCCAGTACTTC.

This chain joins TRBV5-1 and TRBJ2-7; a possible D gene is TRBD2 (7 bases). CDR1 is SGHRS and CDR2 is YFSETQ in the germline V gene. Trimming shortened V by 4 bases and J by 1 base, and 12 bases separated the two germline ends. This CDR3 has 14 amino acids. The CDR3 bases are TGCGCCAGCAGCCCGGGGGGCAGGTCCTACGAGCAGTACTTC. This gives the protein CASSPGGRSYEQYF.

The chain employs TRBV5-1 and TRBJ2-2; 7 positions agree with TRBD2. The CDR3 consists of 15 residues. Germline CDR1 is SGHRS and CDR2 is YFSETQ. V lost 5 bases and J lost 2; bases outside the gene matches: 6. CDR3 sequence reads: CASSKVAGNTGELFF. CDR3 DNA: TGCGCCAGCAGTAAAGTAGCGGGTAACACCGGGGAGCTGTTTTTT.

The chain employs TRBV3-1 (or the pseudogene TRBV3-2) and TRBJ2-3; 11 bases map to TRBD2. CDR3 length: 18 amino acids. Germline CDR1 reads LGHDT; CDR2 reads YNNKEL (reference sequence). The V and J ends lost 5 bases and 4 bases, in that order; junction bases with no gene match: 14. The chain's CDR3 is CASSSSPGLAGGSDTQYF. CDR3 bases: TGTGCCAGCAGCTCGAGCCCCGGGCTAGCGGGAGGTTCAGATACGCAGTATTTT.

As DNA, the CDR3 is TGTGCCAGCAGCCGACTAGCGGGAGCATCCGAGCAGTACTTC. It specifies CASSRLAGASEQYF. The rearrangement uses TRBV11-2 and TRBJ2-7; 12 bases are a match to TRBD2. The germline V gene encodes CDR1 SGHAT and CDR2 FQNNGV. The ends lost 5 bases at V and 6 bases at J; junction bases unmatched: 5. This CDR3 region has 14 residues.

The CDR3 spells CASSPDRGWYF. The CDR3 DNA reads as TGTGCCAGCAGCCCCGACAGGGGCTGGTACTTC. The J gene is TRBJ2-5, the V gene TRBV11-3, with 8 bases aligning to TRBD1. The J segment lost 13 bases and the V segment lost 5 bases, leaving 6 bases of the junction unmatched. The germline CDR1 and CDR2 sequences are SGHNT and YENEEA. The CDR3 has 11 residues.

For the CDR3, the DNA is TGCAGCGGGACGACAGAGATGAACACTGAAGCTTTCTTT. Amino acids: CSGTTEMNTEAFF. This chain links TRBV29-1 with TRBJ1-1; possibly TRBD1 for D (5 bases). V was shortened by 7 bases and J by 0 bases, with 12 bases between the two germline ends. This CDR3 contains 13 residues. Germline V gives CDR1 SQVTM, CDR2 ANQGSEA.

The rearrangement joins TRBV12-5 to TRBJ2-5; D possibly corresponds to TRBD1 (5 bases). This CDR3 comprises 13 residues. Germline CDR1 reads LGHNT; CDR2 reads FRNRAP. Trimming took 5 bases from V and 5 from J, leaving 12 bases between them. The CDR3, as DNA: TGTGCTAGTGGTGGCAGGGATGAGGAGACCCAGTACTTC. Its protein product is CASGGRDEETQYF. The full variable domain, with the rest looked up from reference TRBV12-5 and TRBJ2-5, is DARVTQTPRHKVTEMGQEVTMRCQPILGHNTVFWYRQTMMQGLELLAYFRNRAPLDDSGMPKDRFSAEMPDATLATLKIQPSEPRDSAVYFCASGGRDEETQYFGPGTRLLVL.